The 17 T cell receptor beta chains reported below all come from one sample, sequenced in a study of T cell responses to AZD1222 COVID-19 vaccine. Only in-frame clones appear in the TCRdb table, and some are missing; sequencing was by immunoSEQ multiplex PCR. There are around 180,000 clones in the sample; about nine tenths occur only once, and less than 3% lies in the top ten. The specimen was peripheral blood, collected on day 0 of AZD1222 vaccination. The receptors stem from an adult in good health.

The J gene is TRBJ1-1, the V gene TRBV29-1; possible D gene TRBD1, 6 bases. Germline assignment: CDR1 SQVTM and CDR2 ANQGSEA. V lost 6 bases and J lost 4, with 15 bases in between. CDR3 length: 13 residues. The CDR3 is CSVAQGGGTEAFF. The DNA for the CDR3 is TGCAGCGTCGCACAGGGTGGAGGCACTGAAGCTTTCTTT.

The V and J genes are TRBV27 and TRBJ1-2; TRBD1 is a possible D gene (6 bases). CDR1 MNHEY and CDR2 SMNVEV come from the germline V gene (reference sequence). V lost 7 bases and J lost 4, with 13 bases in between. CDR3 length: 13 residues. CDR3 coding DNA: TGTGCCAGCAAACAGGGAGCAGGCTATGGCTACACCTTC. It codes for CASKQGAGYGYTF.

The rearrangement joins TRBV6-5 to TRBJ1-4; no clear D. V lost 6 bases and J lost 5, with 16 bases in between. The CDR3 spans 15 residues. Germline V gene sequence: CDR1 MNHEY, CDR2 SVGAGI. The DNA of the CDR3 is TGTGCCAGCAGGACTGATCTTGGTCCCAATGAAAAACTGTTTTTT. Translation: CASRTDLGPNEKLFF.

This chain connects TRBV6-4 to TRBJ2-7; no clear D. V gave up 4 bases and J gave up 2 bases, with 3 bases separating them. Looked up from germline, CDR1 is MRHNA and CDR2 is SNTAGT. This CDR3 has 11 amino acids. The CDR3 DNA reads TGTGCCAGCAGTGGCCCCTACGAGCAGTACTTC. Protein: CASSGPYEQYF.

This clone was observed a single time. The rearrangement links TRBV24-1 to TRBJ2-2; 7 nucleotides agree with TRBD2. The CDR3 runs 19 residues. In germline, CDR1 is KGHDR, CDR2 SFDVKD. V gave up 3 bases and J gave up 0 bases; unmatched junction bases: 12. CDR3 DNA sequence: TGTGCCACCAGTGATGAAGGACAAGCGGGGAGCGCGAACACCGGGGAGCTGTTTTTT. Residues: CATSDEGQAGSANTGELFF.

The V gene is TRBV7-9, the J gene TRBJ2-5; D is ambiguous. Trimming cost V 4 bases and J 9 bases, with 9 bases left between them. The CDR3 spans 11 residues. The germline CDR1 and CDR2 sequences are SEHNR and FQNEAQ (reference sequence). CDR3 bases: TGTGCCAGCAGCTCCTCCGAGGCCCAGTACTTC. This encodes CASSSSEAQYF.

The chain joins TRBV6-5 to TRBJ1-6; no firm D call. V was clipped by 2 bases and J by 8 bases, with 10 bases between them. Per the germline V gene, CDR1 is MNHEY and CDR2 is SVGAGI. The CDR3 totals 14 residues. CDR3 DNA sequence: TGTGCCAGCAGTTACGCGGGCGGGTATTCACCCCTCCACTTT. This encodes CASSYAGGYSPLHF.

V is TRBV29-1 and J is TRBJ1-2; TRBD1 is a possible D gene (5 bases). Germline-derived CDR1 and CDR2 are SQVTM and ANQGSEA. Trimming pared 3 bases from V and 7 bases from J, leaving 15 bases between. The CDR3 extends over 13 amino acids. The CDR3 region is CSVELTRGAGYTF. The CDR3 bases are TGCAGCGTTGAGTTAACACGAGGGGCTGGCTACACCTTC.

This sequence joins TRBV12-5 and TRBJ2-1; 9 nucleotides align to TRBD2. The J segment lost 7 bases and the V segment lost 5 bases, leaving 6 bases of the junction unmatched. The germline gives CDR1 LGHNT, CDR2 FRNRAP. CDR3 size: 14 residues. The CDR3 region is CASGMSGGYNEQFF. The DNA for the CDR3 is TGTGCTAGTGGTATGAGCGGGGGGTATAATGAGCAGTTCTTC.

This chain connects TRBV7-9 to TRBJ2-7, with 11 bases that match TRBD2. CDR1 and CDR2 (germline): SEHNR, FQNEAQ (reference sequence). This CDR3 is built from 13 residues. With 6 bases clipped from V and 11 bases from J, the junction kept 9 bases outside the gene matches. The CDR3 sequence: CASRNSGGATEYF. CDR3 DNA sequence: TGTGCCAGCAGGAATAGCGGGGGGGCGACCGAGTACTTC. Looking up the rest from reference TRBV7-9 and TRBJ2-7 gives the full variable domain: DTGVSQNPRHKITKRGQNVTFRCDPISEHNRLYWYRQTLGQGPEFLTYFQNEAQLEKSRLLSDRFSAERPKGSFSTLEIQRTEQGDSAMYLCASRNSGGATEYFGPGTRLTVT.

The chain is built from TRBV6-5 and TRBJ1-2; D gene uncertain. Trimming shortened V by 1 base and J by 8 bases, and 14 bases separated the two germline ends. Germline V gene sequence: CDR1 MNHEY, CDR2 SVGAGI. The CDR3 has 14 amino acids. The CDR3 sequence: CASSYLQNLEGYTF. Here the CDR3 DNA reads TGTGCCAGCAGTTACTTACAGAACCTGGAGGGCTACACCTTC.

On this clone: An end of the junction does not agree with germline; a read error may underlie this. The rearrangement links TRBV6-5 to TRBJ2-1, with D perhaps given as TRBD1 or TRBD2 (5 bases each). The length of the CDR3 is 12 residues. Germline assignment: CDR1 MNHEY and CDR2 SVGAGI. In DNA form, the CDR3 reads TGTGCCAGCATTGCCCCCCCGAGGGGCTTGGTCTTC. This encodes CASIAPPRGLVF.

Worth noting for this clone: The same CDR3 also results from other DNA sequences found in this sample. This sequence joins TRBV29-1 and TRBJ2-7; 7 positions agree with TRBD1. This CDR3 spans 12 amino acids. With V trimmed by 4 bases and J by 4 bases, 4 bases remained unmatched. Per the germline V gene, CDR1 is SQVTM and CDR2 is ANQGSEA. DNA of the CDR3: TGCAGCGTTGTACAGGGGATTTACGAGCAGTACTTC. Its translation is CSVVQGIYEQYF.

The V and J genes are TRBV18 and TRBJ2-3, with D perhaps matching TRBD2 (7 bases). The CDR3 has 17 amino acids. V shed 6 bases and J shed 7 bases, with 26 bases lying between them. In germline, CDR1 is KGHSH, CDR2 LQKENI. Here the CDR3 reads CASSPLGGAGALNTQYF. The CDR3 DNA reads TGTGCCAGCTCCCCCCTTGGTGGGGCGGGGGCCCTAAATACGCAGTATTTT.

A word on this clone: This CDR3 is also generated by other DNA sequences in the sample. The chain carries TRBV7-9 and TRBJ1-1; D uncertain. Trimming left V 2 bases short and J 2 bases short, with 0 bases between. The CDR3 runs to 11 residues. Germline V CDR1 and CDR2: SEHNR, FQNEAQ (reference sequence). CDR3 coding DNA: TGTGCCAGCAGCTTAAACACTGAAGCTTTCTTT. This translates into CASSLNTEAFF. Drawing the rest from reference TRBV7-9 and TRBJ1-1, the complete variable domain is DTGVSQNPRHKITKRGQNVTFRCDPISEHNRLYWYRQTLGQGPEFLTYFQNEAQLEKSRLLSDRFSAERPKGSFSTLEIQRTEQGDSAMYLCASSLNTEAFFGQGTRLTVV.

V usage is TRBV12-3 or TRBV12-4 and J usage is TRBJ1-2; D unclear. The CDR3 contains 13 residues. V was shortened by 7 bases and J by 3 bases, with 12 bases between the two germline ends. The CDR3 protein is CASIKTNHYGYTF. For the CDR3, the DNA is TGTGCCAGCATTAAGACCAATCACTATGGCTACACCTTC.

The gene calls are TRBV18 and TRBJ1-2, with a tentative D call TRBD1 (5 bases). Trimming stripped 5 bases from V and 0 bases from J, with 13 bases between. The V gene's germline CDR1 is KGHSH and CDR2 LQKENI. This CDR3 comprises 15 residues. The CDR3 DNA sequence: TGTGCCAGCTCAAGGACCGACAGCGCTAACTATGGCTACACCTTC. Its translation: CASSRTDSANYGYTF.